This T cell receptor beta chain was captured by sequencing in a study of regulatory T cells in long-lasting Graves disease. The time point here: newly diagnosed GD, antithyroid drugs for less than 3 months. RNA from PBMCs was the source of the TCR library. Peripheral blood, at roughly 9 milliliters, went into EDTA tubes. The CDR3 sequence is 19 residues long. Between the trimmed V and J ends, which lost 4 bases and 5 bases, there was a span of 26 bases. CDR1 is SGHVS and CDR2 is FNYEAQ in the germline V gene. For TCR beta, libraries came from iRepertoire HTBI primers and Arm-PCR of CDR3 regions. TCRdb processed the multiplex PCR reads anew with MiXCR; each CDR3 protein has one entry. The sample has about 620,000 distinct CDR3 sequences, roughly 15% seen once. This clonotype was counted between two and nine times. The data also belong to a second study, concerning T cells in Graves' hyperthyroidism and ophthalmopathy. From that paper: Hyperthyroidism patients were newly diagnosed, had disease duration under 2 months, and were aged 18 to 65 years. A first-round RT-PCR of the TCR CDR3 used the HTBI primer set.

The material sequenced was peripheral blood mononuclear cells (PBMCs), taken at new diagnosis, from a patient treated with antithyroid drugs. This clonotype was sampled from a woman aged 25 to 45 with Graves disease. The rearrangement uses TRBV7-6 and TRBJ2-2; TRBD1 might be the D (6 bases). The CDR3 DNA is TGTGCCAGCAGCTCTACAGCACAGGGAATATCAACCAGGACCGGGGAGCTGTTTTTT. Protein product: CASSSTAQGISTRTGELFF.